This TCR beta chain was sequenced for a study of blood T cell repertoires in COVID-19. Study summary: Samples came from the United States, Italy and Spain, spanning acute and convalescent COVID-19. The cDNA or gDNA used as material had been derived from T cells, B-cell-depleted T cells, or PBMCs.

Participants reported their clinical history, and cohort assignment relied on those reports. The CDR3 sequence is 13 residues long. Germline lookup yields CDR1 ENHRY and CDR2 SYGVKD. Trimming cost V 6 bases and J 1 base, with 9 bases left between them. Some clones are missing from TCRdb's copy, which holds only in-frame ones; the method was immunoSEQ multiplex PCR. The table has about 170,000 clones, about 79% seen once; the top ten hold approximately 14%. V is TRBV10-3 and J is TRBJ1-1; D ambiguous. The sequencing sample was made of PBMCs or T cells enriched from blood (not recorded which). This receptor was taken from a man aged 45-65 years who had recovered from COVID-19. CDR3 in DNA: TGTGCCATCAGGCCAGATCAGAACACTGAAGCTTTCTTT. Its protein is CAIRPDQNTEAFF.